The present entry profiles one T cell receptor beta chain with its context. Its matching antigen is unknown. TCRdb's table, derived via immunoSEQ multiplex PCR, lists solely in-frame clones and lacks some. The data show some 96,000 clones, almost 90% seen once. The sample is drawn from a study of radiotherapy plus CTLA-4 blockade in lung cancer. At the level of the study: An objective response was seen in 15% to 20% of patients, and disease control in just over 30%. Findings and caveats of the study: Subsequent to radiotherapy plus ipilimumab, tumor-derived TCR clones underwent expansion in blood.

The ends lost 7 bases at V and 7 bases at J; junction bases unmatched: 7. CDR3 length equals 14 residues. From germline, CDR1 is MNHNS and CDR2 SASEGT. The sequence was obtained from a human donor with non-small cell lung cancer that progressed on radiotherapy plus ipilimumab. The sample was peripheral blood, taken from a patient treated with radiotherapy plus ipilimumab. The chain couples TRBV6-1 to TRBJ2-2, with 9 bases identical to TRBD2. The CDR3 DNA is TGTGCCAGCAATACAGCGGGAGGCGTCGGGGAGCTGTTTTTT. Translation: CASNTAGGVGELFF.